One sample yielded the 31 T cell receptor beta chains listed below, sequenced in a study of long-term antiretroviral therapy in people with HIV. The assay, immunoSEQ v3.0, was run at survey level. The data were produced by immunoSEQ multiplex PCR, yet TCRdb's version contains in-frame clones alone and is incomplete. The profile shows some 11,000 clones, roughly 79% of them singletons. This specimen was unsorted PBMCs, taken at the start of antiretroviral therapy, before treatment. The source of these receptors is a man younger than 40 with HIV.

The chain combines TRBV9 with TRBJ2-5, with D possibly TRBD2 on 6 matching bases. Germline CDR1 SGDLS, CDR2 YYNGEE. CDR3 length: 14 residues. Deletions cut 4 bases from V and 2 bases from J, with 12 bases between. The CDR3 loop reads CASSPWDLQETQYF. CDR3 coding DNA: TGTGCCAGCAGCCCGTGGGACTTGCAAGAGACCCAGTACTTC. The variable domain in full, completed from reference TRBV9 and TRBJ2-5, reads DSGVTQTPKHLITATGQRVTLRCSPRSGDLSVYWYQQSLDQGLQFLIQYYNGEERAKGNILERFSAQQFPDLHSELNLSSLELGDSALYFCASSPWDLQETQYFGPGTRLLVL.

The chain links TRBV5-1 to TRBJ2-2; 11 positions agree with TRBD2. Germline V lookup: CDR1 SGHRS, CDR2 YFSETQ. The CDR3 is 16 residues long. V lost 2 bases to trimming and J lost 1 base; unmatched junction nucleotides: 1. Written as DNA, the CDR3 is TGCGCCAGCAGCTTAACTAGCGGGGGGAACACCGGGGAGCTGTTTTTT. It codes for CASSLTSGGNTGELFF.

This clone came up once. The V and J genes are TRBV7-9 and TRBJ2-1; D is perhaps TRBD2 (6 bases). Germline assignment: CDR1 SEHNR and CDR2 FQNEAQ (reference sequence). The length of the CDR3 is 16 residues. Trimming stripped 5 bases from V and 4 bases from J, with 18 bases between. CDR3 sequence reads: CASSGGPGLMYNEQFF. CDR3 nucleotides: TGTGCCAGCAGCGGAGGTCCGGGACTGATGTACAATGAGCAGTTCTTC.

This clone was detected once. The CDR3 sequence is CASSFGPQEQYF. CDR3 bases: TGTGCCAGCAGCTTCGGCCCCCAGGAGCAGTACTTC. The chain links TRBV11-3 to TRBJ2-7; no firm D call. The V gene's germline CDR1 is SGHNT and CDR2 YENEEA. The CDR3 spans 12 residues. Trimming stripped 3 bases from V and 7 bases from J, with 10 bases between.

This chain uses TRBV30 with TRBJ1-1; D is ambiguous. Germline V gene sequence: CDR1 GTSNPN, CDR2 SVGIG (reference sequence). V gave up 2 bases and J gave up 1 base, with 11 bases separating them. The CDR3 runs to 14 residues. CDR3 residues: CAWSKHSPNTEAFF. The CDR3 DNA reads TGTGCCTGGAGTAAGCACAGTCCGAACACTGAAGCTTTCTTT.

This chain connects TRBV18 to TRBJ2-5; D remains unclear. The CDR3 consists of 14 residues. V was shortened by 0 bases and J by 7 bases, with 12 bases between the two germline ends. CDR1 and CDR2 (germline): KGHSH, LQKENI. This CDR3 is CASSPPTVGRTQYF. CDR3 DNA: TGTGCCAGCTCACCACCAACAGTGGGAAGGACCCAGTACTTC.

On this clone itself: Within the sample, other DNA sequences also encode this same CDR3. This chain links TRBV7-3 with TRBJ2-7; D gene uncertain. V lost 5 bases, J lost 1 base, and 9 bases lay in between. This CDR3 contains 13 residues. From germline, CDR1 is SGHTA and CDR2 FQGTGA. The CDR3 DNA reads TGTGCCAGCAGCCTCGGGTTTTCCTACGAGCAGTACTTC. It yields the protein CASSLGFSYEQYF.

This chain joins TRBV7-6 and TRBJ2-7; D is unclear. Germline V CDR1 and CDR2: SGHVS, FNYEAQ. The CDR3 consists of 14 residues. Trimming removed 2 bases from V and 0 bases from J, with 8 bases in between. CDR3 coding DNA: TGTGCCAGCAGCTTACAGACTTACTCCTACGAGCAGTACTTC. Translating it yields CASSLQTYSYEQYF.

V gene TRBV6-6 combines with J gene TRBJ1-4, with 9 bases that match TRBD1. Germline V CDR1 and CDR2: MNHNY, SVGAGI (reference sequence). This CDR3 contains 13 residues. The V and J ends lost 8 bases and 8 bases, in that order; junction bases with no gene match: 6. The CDR3 sequence is CASLDRGREKLFF. The DNA of the CDR3 is TGTGCCAGCCTAGACAGGGGGAGAGAAAAACTGTTTTTT.

In its sample, this clone was seen a few times. The rearrangement links TRBV19 to TRBJ1-1; D remains unclear. CDR1 is LNHDA and CDR2 is SQIVND in the germline V gene (reference sequence). CDR3 length: 15 residues. With 1 base removed from V and 5 bases from J, the gap between germline ends came to 14 bases. The CDR3 nucleotides are TGTGCCAGTAGTATAGGCCCCTCAACGTGGACTGAAGCTTTCTTT. Amino acid sequence: CASSIGPSTWTEAFF.

J is TRBJ1-1 and V is TRBV11-2, with D unresolved. The V gene lost 1 base and the J gene lost 11 bases, with 14 bases spanning the gap. This CDR3 is 13 amino acids long. Germline values: CDR1 SGHAT, CDR2 FQNNGV. CDR3 sequence reads: CASSLGRDAGAFF. In DNA, the CDR3 is TGTGCCAGCAGCTTAGGTAGGGATGCGGGGGCTTTCTTT.

In DNA, the CDR3 is TGTGCCAGCTCACCAAATAAGGAGCGGGGGGAGTACTTC. This encodes CASSPNKERGEYF. The chain uses TRBV18 and TRBJ2-7, with 9 positions matching TRBD2. Germline CDR1 and CDR2: KGHSH and LQKENI. The CDR3 extends over 13 amino acids. Trimming took 2 bases from V and 11 from J; bases not matched to a gene: 7.

The chain combines TRBV2 with TRBJ2-6; TRBD2 aligns across 7 bases. Germline lookup yields CDR1 SNHLY and CDR2 FYNNEI. Unmatched junction bases numbered 6, after V lost 7 bases and J lost 0 bases. The CDR3 runs to 16 residues. CDR3 residues: CASTREASSGANVLTF. The CDR3 DNA reads TGTGCCAGCACCCGGGAGGCCAGCTCTGGGGCCAACGTCCTGACTTTC.

This CDR3 reads CASSYSPAGVEETQYF. The DNA of the CDR3 is TGTGCCAGCAGTTACTCCCCAGCGGGGGTTGAAGAGACCCAGTACTTC. V is TRBV6-5 and J is TRBJ2-5, with 8 bases lining up with TRBD2. CDR1 is MNHEY, CDR2 SVGAGI, per germline. V lost 0 bases, J lost 3 bases, and 6 bases stayed unmatched. The CDR3 consists of 16 residues.

This chain joins TRBV27 and TRBJ2-1; the D call may be TRBD1 or TRBD2 (5 bases each). Germline CDR1 MNHEY, CDR2 SMNVEV (reference sequence). V lost 3 bases, J lost 4 bases, and 16 bases lay in between. CDR3 size: 16 residues. In nucleotides, the CDR3 is TGTGCCAGCAGTTTCCGGGGCGCGACGGCATACAATGAGCAGTTCTTC. It yields the protein CASSFRGATAYNEQFF.

The J gene is TRBJ1-4, the V gene TRBV28, with D possibly TRBD1 on 5 matching bases. The CDR3 totals 17 residues. From germline, CDR1 is MDHEN and CDR2 SYDVKM. Trimming shortened V by 2 bases and J by 2 bases, and 15 bases separated the two germline ends. Here the CDR3 reads CASSLLGRRGTNEKLFF. The CDR3, as DNA: TGTGCCAGCAGTTTACTGGGACGCCGGGGGACTAATGAAAAACTGTTTTTT.

This chain joins TRBV27 and TRBJ2-1; no definite D call. Germline values: CDR1 MNHEY, CDR2 SMNVEV (reference sequence). The CDR3 is 12 amino acids. Trimming stripped 3 bases from V and 7 bases from J, with 7 bases between. CDR3 amino acids: CASSFFGNEQFF. The CDR3 DNA sequence: TGTGCCAGCAGTTTTTTTGGGAATGAGCAGTTCTTC.

The chain recombines TRBV6-4 with TRBJ2-3, with TRBD2 matching over 7 bases. Germline V lookup: CDR1 MRHNA, CDR2 SNTAGT. V lost 2 bases, J lost 4 bases, and 6 bases stayed unmatched. This CDR3 comprises 15 residues. The CDR3 coding sequence is TGTGCCAGCAGTGACCCGACTAGCCCCTCAGATACGCAGTATTTT. As protein: CASSDPTSPSDTQYF.

This clone turned up a few times. This chain connects TRBV27 to TRBJ1-4; D is possibly TRBD1 (5 bases). Germline CDR1 reads MNHEY; CDR2 reads SMNVEV (reference sequence). Trimming shortened V by 9 bases and J by 0 bases, and 14 bases separated the two germline ends. The CDR3 length is 15 residues. In nucleotides, the CDR3 is TGTGCCAGTGAACCACCGGGGGCAACTAATGAAAAACTGTTTTTT. This codes for CASEPPGATNEKLFF.

The rearrangement joins TRBV27 to TRBJ2-7; D tentatively fits TRBD1 or TRBD2 (5 bases each). CDR1 and CDR2 from the germline V gene are MNHEY and SMNVEV (reference sequence). This CDR3 has 14 residues. V was cut by 0 bases and J by 4 bases, with 10 bases left in between. The CDR3 is CASSLSGRAYEQYF. CDR3 sequence (DNA): TGTGCCAGCAGTTTATCGGGGCGGGCGTACGAGCAGTACTTC.

The rearrangement uses TRBV7-3 and TRBJ2-7; TRBD1 or TRBD2 may be the D gene (5 bases each). The CDR3 totals 16 residues. V lost 5 bases and J 2 bases, leaving 19 bases between the germline ends. Germline-derived CDR1 and CDR2 are SGHTA and FQGTGA. CDR3 DNA: TGTGCCAGCAGCCCCCAGAGGGACGGGAAGCCCTACGAGCAGTACTTC. The encoded protein is CASSPQRDGKPYEQYF. The variable domain in full, with the rest retrieved from reference TRBV7-3 and TRBJ2-7, is GAGVSQTPSNKVTEKGKYVELRCDPISGHTALYWYRQSLGQGPEFLIYFQGTGAADDSGLPNDRFFAVRPEGSVSTLKIQRTERGDSAVYLCASSPQRDGKPYEQYFGPGTRLTVT.

This chain's CDR3 is CAISGRPGEQFF. For the CDR3, the DNA is TGTGCCATCAGTGGACGGCCGGGGGAGCAGTTCTTC. The V gene is TRBV10-3, the J gene TRBJ2-1; weak D call: TRBD2 (5 bases). The CDR3 runs 12 residues. Trimming removed 4 bases at V and 10 bases at J, with 11 bases between. Germline CDR1 ENHRY, CDR2 SYGVKD.

This chain links TRBV27 with TRBJ1-5; TRBD1 might be the D (6 bases). Trimming removed 3 bases from V and 5 bases from J, with 14 bases in between. CDR3 length: 15 residues. CDR1 is MNHEY and CDR2 is SMNVEV in the germline V gene (reference sequence). CDR3 in amino acids: CASSLSGHEDQPQHF. The CDR3 DNA reads TGTGCCAGCAGTTTGTCGGGACACGAGGATCAGCCCCAGCATTTT.

In its sample, this clone was seen once. The chain joins TRBV18 to TRBJ1-1; D is undetermined. This CDR3 has 12 residues. The ends were cut back, 4 bases at V and 0 bases at J, with 3 bases in the middle. Germline V CDR1 and CDR2: KGHSH, LQKENI. This CDR3 reads CASSRMNTEAFF. The DNA of the CDR3 is TGTGCCAGCTCACGCATGAACACTGAAGCTTTCTTT.

CDR3 region: CASSYSAGAGGYTF. In nucleotides, the CDR3 is TGTGCCAGCAGTTACTCGGCAGGGGCTGGGGGCTACACCTTC. The V and J genes are TRBV6-5 and TRBJ1-2; possible D gene TRBD1, 6 bases. Germline lookup yields CDR1 MNHEY and CDR2 SVGAGI. CDR3 length: 14 amino acids. Trimming cost V 0 bases and J 8 bases, with 13 bases left between them.

J is TRBJ2-3 and V is TRBV10-3; 7 nucleotides match TRBD1. From germline, CDR1 is ENHRY and CDR2 SYGVKD. The CDR3 is 15 residues long. The ends lost 1 base at V and 4 bases at J; junction bases unmatched: 5. CDR3 sequence reads: CAISELGQSPDTQYF. DNA of the CDR3: TGTGCCATCAGTGAGTTGGGACAGAGTCCAGATACGCAGTATTTT.

This chain links TRBV4-1 with TRBJ2-7; 9 bases line up with TRBD1. Losses at the gene ends were 5 bases for V and 2 bases for J; bases not matched to a gene: 4. The CDR3 has 14 amino acids. From germline, CDR1 is MGHRA and CDR2 YSYEKL. The CDR3 is CASSTGQGTYEQYF. CDR3 nucleotides: TGCGCCAGCAGCACGGGACAGGGAACCTACGAGCAGTACTTC.

The chain has TRBV6-4 and TRBJ2-1; D is uncertain. V was pared by 7 bases and J by 5 bases, with 6 bases between. This CDR3 region has 11 residues. Germline CDR1 reads MRHNA; CDR2 reads SNTAGT. The CDR3 sequence: CASKGDNEQFF. CDR3 nucleotide sequence: TGTGCCAGCAAAGGTGACAATGAGCAGTTCTTC.

The genes are TRBV27 and TRBJ2-7; 7 nucleotides agree with TRBD1. V was clipped by 5 bases and J by 4 bases; unmatched bases: 5. The CDR3 is 13 amino acids. The germline V gene has CDR1 MNHEY and CDR2 SMNVEV (reference sequence). For the CDR3, the DNA is TGTGCCAGCAGTCCGGGGACAGCTTACGAGCAGTACTTC. Amino acid sequence: CASSPGTAYEQYF.

The chain links TRBV27 to TRBJ2-7; 7 positions agree with TRBD2. With 3 bases clipped from V and 4 bases from J, the junction kept 9 bases outside the gene matches. The CDR3 has 15 amino acids. Germline values: CDR1 MNHEY, CDR2 SMNVEV (reference sequence). The CDR3 nucleotides read TGTGCCAGCAGTTTTACCGGCGGGAGAAGGTACGAGCAGTACTTC. It translates to CASSFTGGRRYEQYF.

The chain carries TRBV11-3 and TRBJ2-3, with D perhaps TRBD2 (5 bases). V was cut by 6 bases and J by 4 bases, with 11 bases left in between. Per germline, CDR1 SGHNT and CDR2 YENEEA. CDR3 size: 13 residues. CDR3 in DNA: TGTGCCAGCAGTCCCGACTATTCAGATACGCAGTATTTT. It is translated as CASSPDYSDTQYF.